The clone carrying this T cell receptor beta chain has a count of ten or more. What it binds is unknown. Enrolled hyperthyroidism patients had a new diagnosis, a duration under 2 months, and an age of 18 to 65. PBMCs were isolated by Ficoll-Paque density gradient centrifugation, using about 9.2 ml of fresh peripheral blood as the starting material. Amplified TCR beta CDR3 regions were obtained using RNA transcripts as template. HTBI-primed first-round RT-PCR preceded second-round multiplex PCR. MiXCR, applied by TCRdb to the multiplex PCR reads, yields one record per CDR3 protein. This sample has about 400,000 distinct CDR3 sequences, with roughly 21% found just once. The sample belongs to a study of Graves' ophthalmopathy and Graves' hyperthyroidism. CDR3 size: 16 residues. The V gene lost 5 bases and the J gene lost 2 bases, with 13 bases spanning the gap. Study outcomes and limitations: Most thyroid clonotypes expanded beyond 0.001 frequency were also found in blood.

Sequencing was done on a sample of peripheral blood. The rearrangement joins TRBV12-3 or TRBV12-4 to TRBJ2-6; the D is unclear. This TCR was sampled from a woman aged 18-30 years with stable Graves' hyperthyroidism. CDR3 amino acids: CASSTTAAAGANVLTF. The CDR3, as DNA: TGTGCCAGCAGTACGACCGCAGCCGCTGGGGCCAACGTCCTGACTTTC.